What follows describes a single T cell receptor (beta chain). The data derive from a study of identical twins. TCRdb re-analysed the 5' RACE reads in MiXCR, keeping a single row per CDR3 protein. The data hold roughly 350,000 distinct CDR3 sequences, with roughly 10% observed a single time. This receptor was identified in a woman in her fifties or sixties in good health. What was sequenced was naive T cells sorted from blood.

This CDR3 is CATSGPASNIQYF. DNA for the CDR3: TGTGCCACCAGTGGTCCCGCGTCAAACATTCAGTACTTC. This chain connects TRBV24-1 to TRBJ2-4, with no clear D. The CDR3 is made up of 13 amino acids. The germline gives CDR1 KGHDR, CDR2 SFDVKD. Trimming cost V 5 bases and J 6 bases, with 10 bases left between them.